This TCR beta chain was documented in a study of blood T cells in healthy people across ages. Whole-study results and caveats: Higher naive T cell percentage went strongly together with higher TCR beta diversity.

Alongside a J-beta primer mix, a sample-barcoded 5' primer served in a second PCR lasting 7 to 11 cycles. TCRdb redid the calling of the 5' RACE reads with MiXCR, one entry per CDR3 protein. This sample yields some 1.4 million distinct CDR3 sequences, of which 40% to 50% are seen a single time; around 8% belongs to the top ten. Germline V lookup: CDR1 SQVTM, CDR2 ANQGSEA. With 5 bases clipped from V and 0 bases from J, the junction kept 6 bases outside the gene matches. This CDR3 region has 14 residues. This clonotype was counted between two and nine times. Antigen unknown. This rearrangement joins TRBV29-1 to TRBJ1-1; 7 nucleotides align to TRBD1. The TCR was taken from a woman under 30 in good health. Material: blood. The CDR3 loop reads CSVHRDSLNTEAFF. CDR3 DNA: TGCAGCGTTCATCGGGACAGCTTGAACACTGAAGCTTTCTTT.